These 30 T cell receptor beta chains originate from one sample sequenced in a study of radiation and T cells in renal cell carcinoma. Some clones are missing from TCRdb's copy, which holds only in-frame ones; the method was immunoSEQ multiplex PCR. Among more than 15,000 clones listed, roughly 54% were seen once. Sample treatment: 15 Gy SBRT to primary tumor, nephrectomy 4 weeks later. Sequences were derived from tumor tissue, sampled from a patient whose treatment included radiotherapy and nephrectomy. Every receptor here comes from a middle-aged man with renal cell carcinoma.

The chain combines TRBV28 with TRBJ2-5; tentative D call: TRBD1 (5 bases). Germline lookup yields CDR1 MDHEN and CDR2 SYDVKM. This CDR3 comprises 16 residues. V shed 5 bases and J shed 0 bases, with 16 bases lying between them. The CDR3 reads CASSPQGRSYQETQYF. The CDR3 DNA sequence: TGTGCCAGCAGTCCTCAGGGCAGATCGTACCAAGAGACCCAGTACTTC.

The chain combines TRBV7-2 with TRBJ1-2, with 8 bases fitting TRBD1. V shed 1 base and J 5 bases; nucleotides not matched to a gene: 6. CDR1 and CDR2 (germline): SGHTA, FQGNSA. The CDR3 has 15 residues. CDR3 DNA: TGTGCCAGCAGCTTAGGGATGGACAGGGCTTATGGCTACACCTTC. This codes for CASSLGMDRAYGYTF.

The chain links TRBV10-3 to TRBJ1-1; 8 bases align to TRBD1. The CDR3 is 15 amino acids. Germline V lookup: CDR1 ENHRY, CDR2 SYGVKD. With 0 bases clipped from V and 4 bases from J, the junction kept 4 bases outside the gene matches. CDR3 protein: CAISESQGAGTEAFF. The CDR3 region has the DNA TGTGCCATCAGTGAGTCGCAGGGGGCAGGCACTGAAGCTTTCTTT.

This clone was counted a few times. J is TRBJ2-1 and V is TRBV7-8, with D perhaps TRBD1 or TRBD2 (6 bases each). The V and J ends lost 11 bases and 4 bases respectively, with 9 bases between them. The CDR3 runs to 11 residues. Germline V gives CDR1 SGHVS, CDR2 FQNEAQ. The DNA of the CDR3 is TGTGCCGGGGGGCATTACAATGAGCAGTTCTTC. Translated: CAGGHYNEQFF. Full variable domain (rest looked up from reference TRBV7-8 and TRBJ2-1): GAGVSQSPRYKVAKRGQDVALRCDPISGHVSLFWYQQALGQGPEFLTYFQNEAQLDKSGLPSDRFFAERPEGSVSTLKIQRTQQEDSAVYLCAGGHYNEQFFGPGTRLTVL.

The rearrangement uses TRBV29-1 and TRBJ2-5; 8 bases are shared with TRBD1. The V gene end was trimmed by 4 bases and the J gene end by 2 bases; junction bases not matched to a gene: 9. The CDR3 sequence is 15 residues long. Germline V gene data show CDR1 as SQVTM and CDR2 as ANQGSEA. The CDR3 region is CSVGPTGGRQETQYF. The CDR3 nucleotides are TGCAGCGTTGGACCAACAGGGGGGAGGCAAGAGACCCAGTACTTC.

This clone was counted between two and nine times. The J gene is TRBJ2-7, the V gene TRBV12-5; a possible D gene is TRBD1 (5 bases). This CDR3 spans 17 amino acids. Germline CDR1 and CDR2: LGHNT and FRNRAP. The V and J ends lost 5 bases and 0 bases respectively, with 20 bases between them. The CDR3 bases are TGTGCTAGTGGTCCTCAACCCACAGGTCCGAGCTCCTACGAGCAGTACTTC. Translated: CASGPQPTGPSSYEQYF. The entire variable domain, with the rest obtained from reference TRBV12-5 and TRBJ2-7, is as follows: DARVTQTPRHKVTEMGQEVTMRCQPILGHNTVFWYRQTMMQGLELLAYFRNRAPLDDSGMPKDRFSAEMPDATLATLKIQPSEPRDSAVYFCASGPQPTGPSSYEQYFGPGTRLTVT.

V gene TRBV2 combines with J gene TRBJ2-7, with 7 nucleotides matching TRBD2. The J segment lost 4 bases and the V segment lost 1 base, leaving 4 bases of the junction unmatched. Germline V gene sequence: CDR1 SNHLY, CDR2 FYNNEI. There are 14 residues in the CDR3. The DNA for the CDR3 is TGTGCCAGCAGTGAAGGCGAGGGAGGGTACGAGCAGTACTTC. It is translated as CASSEGEGGYEQYF.

The chain couples TRBV4-1 to TRBJ1-5; no definite D call. Per germline, CDR1 MGHRA and CDR2 YSYEKL. The length of the CDR3 is 12 residues. V was cut by 1 base and J by 4 bases, with 2 bases left in between. The CDR3 here is CASSQGNQPQHF. Here the CDR3 DNA reads TGCGCCAGCAGCCAAGGGAATCAGCCCCAGCATTTT.

The chain combines TRBV27 with TRBJ2-7; D gene ambiguous. The CDR3 consists of 13 residues. Trimming stripped 3 bases from V and 1 base from J, with 7 bases between. The V gene's germline CDR1 is MNHEY and CDR2 SMNVEV (reference sequence). In DNA, the CDR3 is TGTGCCAGCAGTTTGGTGGAGTCCTACGAGCAGTACTTC. It yields the protein CASSLVESYEQYF.

In the case of this clone: Germline and junction disagree at one end, which may indicate a read error. The chain combines TRBV5-3 with TRBJ2-3; D remains unclear. TRBV5-3 is labeled an ORF, and its function is uncertain. The CDR3 covers 10 residues. The CDR3: CARSPLTRHF. The CDR3 DNA follows: TGTGCCAGAAGCCCGTTAACGCGGCATTTT.

A note on this clone: A read error is possible here, since a much larger clone lies one base away. Within the sample, other DNA sequences also encode this same CDR3. The chain uses TRBV7-8 and TRBJ2-5, with TRBD2 matching 14 bases. V gave up 0 bases and J gave up 2 bases; unmatched junction bases: 2. CDR1 is SGHVS and CDR2 is FQNEAQ in the germline V gene. The CDR3 has 17 residues. This chain's CDR3 is CASSLAGLAGVQETQYF. CDR3 nucleotides: TGTGCCAGCAGCTTAGCGGGACTAGCGGGAGTTCAAGAGACCCAGTACTTC.

V gene TRBV29-1 combines with J gene TRBJ1-1; D is perhaps TRBD1 (6 bases). V lost 3 bases and J lost 3, with 20 bases in between. Looked up from germline, CDR1 is SQVTM and CDR2 is ANQGSEA. The CDR3 is made up of 16 amino acids. The CDR3 protein is CSVDPHRARGDTEAFF. In nucleotides, the CDR3 is TGCAGCGTTGACCCCCACAGGGCTAGGGGTGACACTGAAGCTTTCTTT. Looking up the rest from reference TRBV29-1 and TRBJ1-1 gives the full variable domain: SAVISQKPSRDICQRGTSLTIQCQVDSQVTMMFWYRQQPGQSLTLIATANQGSEATYESGFVIDKFPISRPNLTFSTLTVSNMSPEDSSIYLCSVDPHRARGDTEAFFGQGTRLTVV.

This clone was recorded many times. The rearrangement links TRBV10-3 to TRBJ1-5; tentative D call: TRBD1 (5 bases). The CDR3 consists of 14 residues. Germline CDR1 is ENHRY and CDR2 is SYGVKD. The V and J ends lost 4 bases and 2 bases respectively, with 9 bases between them. CDR3 loop: CAISADRRNQPQHF. The CDR3 DNA reads TGTGCCATCAGTGCAGACAGACGCAATCAGCCCCAGCATTTT.

This clone appeared a few times. The rearrangement links TRBV6-5 to TRBJ2-1, with 8 bases that match TRBD2. This CDR3 is built from 14 residues. Germline V gene data show CDR1 as MNHEY and CDR2 as SVGAGI. Germline trimming cut 2 bases from V and 7 bases from J; bases unmatched to any gene: 4. CDR3 region: CASSYGTSRNEQFF. The DNA of the CDR3 is TGTGCCAGCAGTTACGGGACTAGTAGAAATGAGCAGTTCTTC.

In its sample, this clone ranks as medium-sized. The chain is built from TRBV6-1 and TRBJ2-7; TRBD2 agrees at 9 bases. The V gene's germline CDR1 is MNHNS and CDR2 SASEGT. Germline trimming cut 2 bases from V and 1 base from J; bases unmatched to any gene: 9. The CDR3 length is 17 residues. DNA of the CDR3: TGTGCCAGCAGTGAATTTGCGCGACTAGCGGATTCCTACGAGCAGTACTTC. This sequence encodes CASSEFARLADSYEQYF.

This chain uses TRBV10-1 with TRBJ2-1; 7 bases are shared with TRBD2. The CDR3 has 11 residues. Germline CDR1 is WNHNN and CDR2 is SYGVQD (reference sequence). V lost 8 bases, J lost 9 bases, and 4 bases stayed unmatched. The CDR3 here is CASEGGGEQFF. CDR3 DNA sequence: TGCGCCAGCGAGGGCGGGGGTGAGCAGTTCTTC.

The chain carries TRBV5-1 and TRBJ1-2; 9 bases fit TRBD1. The CDR3 has 13 residues. Trimming cost V 3 bases and J 6 bases; bases outside gene matches: 3. Germline CDR1 reads SGHRS; CDR2 reads YFSETQ. CDR3 nucleotides: TGCGCCAGCAGCTATGACAGGGGGAATGGCTACACCTTC. Residues: CASSYDRGNGYTF.

Note on this clone: A junction boundary mismatches the germline segment, possibly from a read error. V gene TRBV7-7 combines with J gene TRBJ2-2, with 7 bases lining up with TRBD2. Germline V lookup: CDR1 SSHAT, CDR2 FNYEAQ (reference sequence). The CDR3 is made up of 13 amino acids. In nucleotides, the CDR3 is TGTGCTAGCAGCGCTACTAGCGTCGGGGAGCTGTTTTTT. Protein sequence: CASSATSVGELFF.

This clone has just a few counts. Different DNA sequences within this sample yield the same CDR3. This chain links TRBV27 with TRBJ2-7; perhaps TRBD2 as D (6 bases). V was cut by 6 bases and J by 2 bases, with 8 bases left in between. The CDR3 sequence is 12 residues long. Germline V gene lookup returns CDR1 MNHEY and CDR2 SMNVEV (reference sequence). The CDR3 DNA is TGTGCCAGCAGGACGGGGGCCTACGAGCAGTACTTC. Protein: CASRTGAYEQYF.

The J gene is TRBJ1-5, the V gene TRBV27, with 7 bases lining up with TRBD1. Germline CDR1 and CDR2: MNHEY and SMNVEV (reference sequence). CDR3 size: 16 residues. With V trimmed by 6 bases and J by 3 bases, 11 bases remained unmatched. As DNA, the CDR3 is TGTGCCAGCAGCCCAGGTTGGGGGACAGACAATCAGCCCCAGCATTTT. It yields the protein CASSPGWGTDNQPQHF.

The V call is TRBV28, the J call TRBJ2-7; perhaps TRBD2 as D (6 bases). V was clipped by 7 bases and J by 2 bases, with 12 bases between them. This CDR3 has 13 residues. Germline lookup yields CDR1 MDHEN and CDR2 SYDVKM. The CDR3 is CASTLSGTYEQYF. CDR3 in DNA: TGTGCCAGCACCCTTAGCGGTACCTACGAGCAGTACTTC.

V is TRBV29-1 and J is TRBJ1-1; D is perhaps TRBD1 (6 bases). The CDR3 has 14 amino acids. From germline, CDR1 is SQVTM and CDR2 ANQGSEA. Trimming pared 6 bases from V and 1 base from J, leaving 15 bases between. The CDR3 bases are TGCAGCGTCAGGGGCGAGATGGGGAACACTGAAGCTTTCTTT. It codes for CSVRGEMGNTEAFF.

Sample share makes this clone medium-sized. V is TRBV7-9 and J is TRBJ2-7; 7 nucleotides line up with TRBD2. The CDR3 spans 16 residues. V trimming: 5 bases; J trimming: 5 bases; junction bases outside the gene matches: 15. CDR1 is SEHNR, CDR2 FQNEAQ, per germline (reference sequence). CDR3 amino acids: CASSPSGGVSRHEQYF. The CDR3, as DNA: TGTGCCAGCAGCCCCAGTGGGGGGGTTAGTAGACACGAGCAGTACTTC.

This chain uses TRBV2 with TRBJ2-7; D is ambiguous. Germline-derived CDR1 and CDR2 are SNHLY and FYNNEI. The CDR3 runs to 12 residues. Trimming removed 7 bases from V and 2 bases from J, with 9 bases in between. The CDR3 DNA reads as TGTGCCAGCAAAGGAAGTACCTACGAGCAGTACTTC. This sequence encodes CASKGSTYEQYF.

The chain links TRBV4-3 to TRBJ2-7; TRBD1 might be the D (5 bases). Germline CDR1 reads LGHNA; CDR2 reads YSLEER. The CDR3 consists of 14 residues. V lost 0 bases to trimming and J lost 1 base, with 7 bases between them. CDR3 in amino acids: CASSQERTSYEQYF. CDR3 coding DNA: TGCGCCAGCAGCCAAGAGCGGACATCCTACGAGCAGTACTTC.

V is TRBV7-2 and J is TRBJ1-2; D unclear. V was shortened by 2 bases and J by 2 bases, with 6 bases between the two germline ends. The germline V gene encodes CDR1 SGHTA and CDR2 FQGNSA. The CDR3 extends over 13 amino acids. The CDR3 region is CASSLQENYGYTF. CDR3 sequence (DNA): TGTGCCAGCAGCTTACAGGAAAACTATGGCTACACCTTC.

This chain connects TRBV7-2 to TRBJ2-3; tentatively, D is TRBD1 (5 bases). CDR3 length: 15 residues. Germline V gene sequence: CDR1 SGHTA, CDR2 FQGNSA. V was trimmed by 3 bases and J by 5 bases, leaving 15 bases between them. This CDR3 reads CASSLQGLSRDTQYF. DNA of the CDR3: TGTGCCAGCAGCTTGCAGGGATTATCGAGAGATACGCAGTATTTT. The whole variable domain, remainder taken from reference TRBV7-2 and TRBJ2-3, is GAGVSQSPSNKVTEKGKDVELRCDPISGHTALYWYRQSLGQGLEFLIYFQGNSAPDKSGLPSDRFSAERTGGSVSTLTIQRTQQEDSAVYLCASSLQGLSRDTQYFGPGTRLTVL.

The V and J genes are TRBV10-2 and TRBJ2-5; unclear D gene. CDR3 length equals 14 residues. The V and J ends lost 4 bases and 2 bases respectively, with 11 bases between them. CDR1 WSHSY and CDR2 SAAADI come from the germline V gene. The CDR3 sequence: CASSGSSRQETQYF. CDR3 bases: TGCGCCAGCAGTGGCTCGTCGCGGCAAGAGACCCAGTACTTC.

This clone was seen more than once but under ten times. This sequence joins TRBV2 and TRBJ1-3, with D possibly being TRBD1 (6 bases). The CDR3 has 18 residues. Germline CDR1 reads SNHLY; CDR2 reads FYNNEI. V shed 2 bases and J shed 4 bases, with 21 bases lying between them. CDR3 residues: CASSEPRLQGPKGNTIYF. CDR3 nucleotide sequence: TGTGCCAGCAGTGAACCACGATTGCAGGGGCCGAAAGGAAACACCATATATTTT.

The rearrangement joins TRBV7-9 to TRBJ2-7, with a possible D match to TRBD2 (6 bases). Trimming cost V 5 bases and J 4 bases, with 12 bases left between them. The CDR3 has 13 residues. From germline, CDR1 is SEHNR and CDR2 FQNEAQ (reference sequence). The CDR3 DNA follows: TGTGCCAGCAGCCCGGGGACTTATTACGAGCAGTACTTC. This codes for CASSPGTYYEQYF.